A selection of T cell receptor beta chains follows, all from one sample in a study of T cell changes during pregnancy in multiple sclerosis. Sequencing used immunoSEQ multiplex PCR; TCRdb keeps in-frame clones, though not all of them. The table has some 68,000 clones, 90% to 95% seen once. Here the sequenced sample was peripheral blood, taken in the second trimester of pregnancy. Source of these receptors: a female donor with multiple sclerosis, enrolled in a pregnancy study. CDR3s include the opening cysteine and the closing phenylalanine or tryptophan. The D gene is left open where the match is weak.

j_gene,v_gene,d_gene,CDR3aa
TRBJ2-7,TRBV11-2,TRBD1,CASSQPGQGSYEQYF
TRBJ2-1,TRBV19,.,CASSSREFNEQFF
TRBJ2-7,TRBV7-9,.,CASSFGGDTYEQYF
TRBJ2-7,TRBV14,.,CASSRKAGNPYEQYF
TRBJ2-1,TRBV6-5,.,CASSYYDSPYNEQFF
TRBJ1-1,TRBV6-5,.,CASSYRGGNTEAFF
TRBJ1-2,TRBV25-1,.,CASSAWDTSYGYTF
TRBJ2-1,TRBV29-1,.,CSVAQGLGDNEQFF
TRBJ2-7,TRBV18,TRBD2,CASSLRLAGGGERNEQYF
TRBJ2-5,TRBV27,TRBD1,CASSRTGGGETQYF
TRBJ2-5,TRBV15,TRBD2,CATSREPGFSGSRPETQYF
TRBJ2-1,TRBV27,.,CASSSYLGSLSHNEQFF
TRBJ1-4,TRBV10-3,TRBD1,CAISESRQGDNEKLFF
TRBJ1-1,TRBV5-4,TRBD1,CASSPRTGIRFSLNTEAFF
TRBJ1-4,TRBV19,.,CASRTLQASDEKLFF
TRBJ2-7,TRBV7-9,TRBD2,CASSPGLAGSYEQYF
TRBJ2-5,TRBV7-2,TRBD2,CASSGTSLETQYF
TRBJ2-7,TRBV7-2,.,CASSRAWEQYF
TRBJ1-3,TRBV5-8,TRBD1,CASSLGQGSSGNTIYF
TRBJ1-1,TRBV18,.,CASSEGTPEAFF
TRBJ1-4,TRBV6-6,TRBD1,CASSPTGKGLFF
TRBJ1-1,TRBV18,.,CASSPGENTEAFF
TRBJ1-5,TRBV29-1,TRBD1,CSVATGTAINQPQHF
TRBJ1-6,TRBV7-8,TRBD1,CASSFRGKDSPLHF
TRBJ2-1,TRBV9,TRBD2,CASSTLPPGLAGGFSYNEQFF
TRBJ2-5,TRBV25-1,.,CASSEYGGGIHKTQYF
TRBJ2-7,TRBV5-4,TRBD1,CASSPRQGVTYEQYF
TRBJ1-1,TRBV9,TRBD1,CASSEGQGWSGDGTEAFF
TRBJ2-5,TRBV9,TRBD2,CASSVAGGRIETQYF
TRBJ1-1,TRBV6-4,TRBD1,CASSQGQGTIEAFF
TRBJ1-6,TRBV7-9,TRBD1,CASSLGRGKVSPLHF
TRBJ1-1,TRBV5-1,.,CASSPQGPFTEAFF
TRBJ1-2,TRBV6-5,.,CASSSLPTGAYGYTF
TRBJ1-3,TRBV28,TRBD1,CASSDGQGRRNTIYF
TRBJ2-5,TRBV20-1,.,CSAQGRFQYF
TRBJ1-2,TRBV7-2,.,CASSLLQNNYGYTF
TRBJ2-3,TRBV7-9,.,CASSDSGGTDTQYF
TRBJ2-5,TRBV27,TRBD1,CASSLLGETGVGEQYF
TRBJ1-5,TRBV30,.,CAWRQGDQPQHF
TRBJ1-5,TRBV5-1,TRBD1,CASSLLQGAEPQHF
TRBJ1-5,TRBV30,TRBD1,CAWSVGQGKTNQPQHF
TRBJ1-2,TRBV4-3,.,CASSQDARADYGYTF
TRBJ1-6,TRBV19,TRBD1,CATTDRGDNSPLHF
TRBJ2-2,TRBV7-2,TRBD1,CASSLRDRGFPGELFF
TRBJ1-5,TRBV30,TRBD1,CAWSVPPQGAQPQHF
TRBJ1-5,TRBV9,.,CASSVEGGENQPQHF
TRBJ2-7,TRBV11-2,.,CASSTTSTSNEQYF
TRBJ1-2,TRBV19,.,CASTVYYPGHNYGYTF
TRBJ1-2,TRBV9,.,CASSGVGVPNYGYTF
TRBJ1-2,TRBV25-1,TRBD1,CASSGRTGFNYGYTF
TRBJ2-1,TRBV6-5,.,CASNHPGNEQFF